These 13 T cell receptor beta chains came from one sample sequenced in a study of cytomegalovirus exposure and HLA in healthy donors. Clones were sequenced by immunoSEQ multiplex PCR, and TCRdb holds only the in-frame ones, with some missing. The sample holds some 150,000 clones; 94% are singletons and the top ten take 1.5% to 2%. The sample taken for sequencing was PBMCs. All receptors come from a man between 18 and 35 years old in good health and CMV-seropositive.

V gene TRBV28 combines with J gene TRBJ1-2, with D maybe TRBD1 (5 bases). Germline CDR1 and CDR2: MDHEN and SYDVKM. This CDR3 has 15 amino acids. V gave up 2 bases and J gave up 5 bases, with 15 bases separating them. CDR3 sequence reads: CASSLNPGNGYGYTF. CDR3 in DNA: TGTGCCAGCAGTTTAAACCCAGGGAATGGGTATGGCTACACCTTC.

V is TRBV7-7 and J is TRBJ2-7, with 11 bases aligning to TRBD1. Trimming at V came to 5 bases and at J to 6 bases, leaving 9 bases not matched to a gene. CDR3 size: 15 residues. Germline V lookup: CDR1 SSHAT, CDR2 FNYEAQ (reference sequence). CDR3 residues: CASSPADRGPGEQYF. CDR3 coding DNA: TGTGCCAGCAGCCCAGCGGACAGGGGGCCTGGCGAGCAGTACTTC.

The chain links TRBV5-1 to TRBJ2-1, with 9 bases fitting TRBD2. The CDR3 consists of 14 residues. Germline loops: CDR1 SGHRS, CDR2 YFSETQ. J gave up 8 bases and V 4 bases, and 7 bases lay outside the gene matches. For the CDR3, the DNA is TGCGCCAGCAGCCCGCGGGAGGGCCGGGATGAGCAGTTCTTC. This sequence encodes CASSPREGRDEQFF.

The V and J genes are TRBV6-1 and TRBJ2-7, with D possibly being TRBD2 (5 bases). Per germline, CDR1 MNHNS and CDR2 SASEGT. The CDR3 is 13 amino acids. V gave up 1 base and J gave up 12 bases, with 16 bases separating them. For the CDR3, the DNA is TGTGCCAGCAGTGAAGTCCAGGCCGGGAAGACGTACTTC. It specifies CASSEVQAGKTYF.

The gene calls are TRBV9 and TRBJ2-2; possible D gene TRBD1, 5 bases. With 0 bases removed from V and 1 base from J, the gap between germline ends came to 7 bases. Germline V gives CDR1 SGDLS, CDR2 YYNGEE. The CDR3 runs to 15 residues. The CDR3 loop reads CASSVEQVNTGELFF. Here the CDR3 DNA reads TGTGCCAGCAGCGTAGAACAGGTGAACACCGGGGAGCTGTTTTTT.

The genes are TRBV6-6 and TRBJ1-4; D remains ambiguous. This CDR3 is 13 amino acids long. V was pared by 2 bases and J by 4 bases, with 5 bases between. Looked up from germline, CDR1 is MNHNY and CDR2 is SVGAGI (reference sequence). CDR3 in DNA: TGTGCCAGCAGTTACGCCAGTAATGAAAAACTGTTTTTT. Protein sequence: CASSYASNEKLFF.

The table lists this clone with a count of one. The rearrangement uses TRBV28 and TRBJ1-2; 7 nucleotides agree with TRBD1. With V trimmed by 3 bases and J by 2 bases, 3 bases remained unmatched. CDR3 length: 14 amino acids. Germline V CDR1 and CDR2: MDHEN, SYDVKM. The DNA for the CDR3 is TGTGCCAGCAGTTTCCAGGGGGACAACTATGGCTACACCTTC. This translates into CASSFQGDNYGYTF.

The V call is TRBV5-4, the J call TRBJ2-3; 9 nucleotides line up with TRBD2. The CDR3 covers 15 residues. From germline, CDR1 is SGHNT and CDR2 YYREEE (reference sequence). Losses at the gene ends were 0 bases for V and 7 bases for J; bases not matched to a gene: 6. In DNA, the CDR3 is TGTGCCAGCAGCTTGGGTCGACTAGCGGCTAATACGCAGTATTTT. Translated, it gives CASSLGRLAANTQYF.

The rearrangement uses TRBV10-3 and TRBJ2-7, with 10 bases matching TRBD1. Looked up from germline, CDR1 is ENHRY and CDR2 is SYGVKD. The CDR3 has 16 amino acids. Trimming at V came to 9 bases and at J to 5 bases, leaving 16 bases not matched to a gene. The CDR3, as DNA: TGTGCCATAGCCCGGGATGGACAGGGGGTAGGCCACGAGCAGTACTTC. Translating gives CAIARDGQGVGHEQYF.

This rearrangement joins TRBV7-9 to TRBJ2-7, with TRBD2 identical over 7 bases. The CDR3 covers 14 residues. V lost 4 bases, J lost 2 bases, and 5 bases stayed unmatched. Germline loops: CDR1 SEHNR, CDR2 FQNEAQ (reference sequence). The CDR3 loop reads CASSSAGVTYEQYF. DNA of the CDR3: TGTGCCAGCAGCTCCGCGGGAGTTACCTACGAGCAGTACTTC.

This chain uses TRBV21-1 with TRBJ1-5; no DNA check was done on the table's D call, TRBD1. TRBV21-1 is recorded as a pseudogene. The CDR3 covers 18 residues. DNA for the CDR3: TGTGCCAGCAGCAGACAGCCCCGGCCTTTTCGCAACAATCAGCCCCAGCATTTT. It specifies CASSRQPRPFRNNQPQHF.

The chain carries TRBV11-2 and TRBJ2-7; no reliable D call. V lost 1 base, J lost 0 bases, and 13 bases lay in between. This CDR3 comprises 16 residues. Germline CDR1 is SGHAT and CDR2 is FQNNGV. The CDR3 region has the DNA TGTGCCAGCAGCTTAGTTGCGGTCGACCTCTCCTACGAGCAGTACTTC. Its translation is CASSLVAVDLSYEQYF.

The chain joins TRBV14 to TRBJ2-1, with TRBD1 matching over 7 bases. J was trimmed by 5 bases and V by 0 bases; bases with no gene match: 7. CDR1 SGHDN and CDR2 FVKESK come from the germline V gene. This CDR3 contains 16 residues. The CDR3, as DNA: TGTGCCAGCAGCCAAGACCGGGACAGATTCCACAATGAGCAGTTCTTC. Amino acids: CASSQDRDRFHNEQFF.